This is a list of T cell receptor beta chains from one sample in a study of OX40 agonist ivuxolimab in advanced cancers. The repertoire was sequenced with immunoSEQ multiplex PCR; TCRdb's copy has only in-frame clones and lacks some. Counted here are about 13,000 clones, more than 70% occurring once; the ten biggest clones make up over 30%. The source was CD4+ or CD8+ T cells sorted from blood, collected in a trial of the OX40 agonist ivuxolimab. The receptors originated from an adult with an advanced solid tumor such as melanoma, head and neck, liver or kidney cancer. CDR3s leave out the opening cysteine and the closing phenylalanine or tryptophan. Each record gives: J gene, V gene, CDR3 protein.

>TRBJ1-1|TRBV9
ASSVGTGGSTEAF
>TRBJ1-3|TRBV19
ASSLGLNSGNTIY
>TRBJ1-1|TRBV9
ASSPNPKTGDTEAF
>TRBJ2-1|TRBV7-9
ASSSGGLAGGPGFNEQF
>TRBJ2-3|TRBV7-9
ASSLLWGTSTDTQY
>TRBJ1-5|TRBV19
ASSIAGYSNQPQH
>TRBJ2-1|TRBV9
ASRGTGAYNEQF
>TRBJ2-7|TRBV4-1
ASSQDTSGGAYEQY
>TRBJ2-3|TRBV9
ASSDPKGGGGTDTQY
>TRBJ2-7|TRBV7-7
ASSFRQGAYEQY
>TRBJ2-2|TRBV30
AWSFGANTGELF
>TRBJ2-7|TRBV6-6
ASTRANSYEQY
>TRBJ1-1|TRBV7-9
ASGFLNTEAF
>TRBJ1-2|TRBV6-6
ASSYGDGYT
>TRBJ2-3|TRBV4-2
ASSQYSSSSTDTQY
>TRBJ2-7|TRBV7-2
ASSQTSGEQY
>TRBJ1-2|TRBV19
ASSSPGGEGNGYT
>TRBJ2-3|TRBV5-5
ASSVTGGTDTQY
>TRBJ2-7|TRBV2
ASSEDPFDEQY
>TRBJ2-5|TRBV4-1
ASSIQGGTQETQY
>TRBJ1-3|TRBV15
ATSRDQAFAGNTIY
>TRBJ1-5|TRBV27
ASSSWDRGQPQH
>TRBJ2-3|TRBV7-3
ASSLGVSRTDTQY
>TRBJ1-1|TRBV19
ASSIDQNTEAF
>TRBJ2-1|TRBV27
ASRPSNNEQF
>TRBJ1-5|TRBV30
AWSWGQGQPQH
>TRBJ2-5|TRBV27
ASSSSGVETQY
>TRBJ1-2|TRBV5-6
ASSLVDGYT
>TRBJ2-1|TRBV27
ASRSYDEQF
>TRBJ2-4|TRBV19
ASSIGRGRHIQY
>TRBJ2-7|TRBV12-5
ASGLEDGSYEQY
>TRBJ2-3|TRBV11-2
ASSLAVYTDTQY
>TRBJ2-1|TRBV6-5
ASSYGGGGSYNEQF
>TRBJ2-7|TRBV6-1
ASSEYLGTPYEQY
>TRBJ2-2|TRBV4-2
ASSQDHSGGITGELF
>TRBJ2-5|TRBV5-5
ASSPRSEQETQY
>TRBJ2-1|TRBV11-3
ASSLTGGSLDEQF
>TRBJ2-7|TRBV10-3
AISPDPSYEQY
>TRBJ2-5|TRBV10-3
AISDLPSGTGNQETQY
>TRBJ2-7|TRBV4-1
ASSQDDRGLYEQY
>TRBJ2-1|TRBV2
ASSEGRQSYNEQF
>TRBJ1-1|TRBV13
ASSSAGGTEAF
>TRBJ2-1|TRBV11-2
ASSHGGYPYNEQF